A selection of T cell receptor beta chains follows, all from one sample in a study of T cell responses to AZD1222 COVID-19 vaccine. This table comes from immunoSEQ multiplex PCR, and its TCRdb copy is limited to in-frame clones, with some not included. The sample shows about 180,000 clones, about 86% of them seen only once. This specimen was peripheral blood, taken on day 0 of AZD1222 vaccination. Receptors originate from an adult in good health. Each CDR3 is given with its conserved first and last residue. D genes are given only for firm matches. Clone size appears in some rows only: once, few, many, or a class for an expanded clone.

CDR3 protein: CASSPNGLGNTEAFF; CDR3 DNA: TGCGCCAGCAGCCCTAACGGCCTGGGGAACACTGAAGCTTTCTTT; J gene: TRBJ1-1; V gene: TRBV4-3; clone size: .; D gene: .
CDR3 protein: CASSIDKPGSDGYTF; CDR3 DNA: TGTGCCAGTAGTATAGATAAGCCGGGATCGGACGGCTACACCTTC; J gene: TRBJ1-2; V gene: TRBV19; clone size: .; D gene: .
CDR3 protein: CASSLEVGAYNEQFF; CDR3 DNA: TGTGCCAGCAGCTTAGAGGTAGGGGCCTACAATGAGCAGTTCTTC; J gene: TRBJ2-1; V gene: TRBV7-2; clone size: .; D gene: .
CDR3 protein: CASSYSNTDSSYGYTF; CDR3 DNA: TGTGCCAGCAGTTACTCGAATACGGATTCCTCCTATGGCTACACCTTC; J gene: TRBJ1-2; V gene: TRBV6-5; clone size: .; D gene: .
CDR3 protein: CASSYSSKARDGYTF; CDR3 DNA: TGTGCCAGCAGTTACTCGAGTAAGGCCAGGGATGGCTACACCTTC; J gene: TRBJ1-2; V gene: TRBV6-5; clone size: .; D gene: .
CDR3 protein: CASSLGAAGSTDTQYF; CDR3 DNA: TGTGCCAGCAGCTTAGGAGCAGCGGGGAGCACAGATACGCAGTATTTT; J gene: TRBJ2-3; V gene: TRBV11-2; clone size: .; D gene: TRBD2
CDR3 protein: CASSQEQAGANVLTF; CDR3 DNA: TGCGCCAGCAGCCAAGAACAGGCTGGGGCCAACGTCCTGACTTTC; J gene: TRBJ2-6; V gene: TRBV4-3; clone size: .; D gene: .
CDR3 protein: CASSQASGTYNEQFF; CDR3 DNA: TGTGCCAGCAGCCAAGCTAGCGGAACCTACAATGAGCAGTTCTTC; J gene: TRBJ2-1; V gene: TRBV14; clone size: .; D gene: TRBD2
CDR3 protein: CASDVDGYSYEQYF; CDR3 DNA: TGCGCCAGCGACGTAGATGGGTACAGCTACGAGCAGTACTTC; J gene: TRBJ2-7; V gene: TRBV5-1; clone size: .; D gene: .
CDR3 protein: CSARAEQFF; CDR3 DNA: TGCAGTGCGAGGGCTGAGCAGTTCTTC; J gene: TRBJ2-1; V gene: TRBV20-1; clone size: .; D gene: .
CDR3 protein: CASSPFRAGGNTIYF; CDR3 DNA: TGTGCCAGCAGCCCGTTTAGGGCAGGGGGAAACACCATATATTTT; J gene: TRBJ1-3; V gene: TRBV14; clone size: .; D gene: .
CDR3 protein: CASSPRTSGSANTGELFF; CDR3 DNA: TGTGCCAGCTCACCAAGGACTAGCGGGAGTGCGAACACCGGGGAGCTGTTTTTT; J gene: TRBJ2-2; V gene: TRBV18; clone size: .; D gene: TRBD2
CDR3 protein: CASIRSLGTEAFF; CDR3 DNA: TGTGCCAGCATTCGTTCTTTAGGCACTGAAGCTTTCTTT; J gene: TRBJ1-1; V gene: TRBV6-5; clone size: few; D gene: .
CDR3 protein: CASSPGQGMGEQYF; CDR3 DNA: TGTGCCAGCTCACCGGGACAGGGAATGGGGGAGCAGTACTTC; J gene: TRBJ2-7; V gene: TRBV18; clone size: .; D gene: TRBD1
CDR3 protein: CASKQQTYNSPLHF; CDR3 DNA: TGTGCCAGTAAACAGCAAACCTATAATTCACCCCTCCACTTT; J gene: TRBJ1-6; V gene: TRBV19; clone size: .; D gene: .
CDR3 protein: CASSPGQVYANTGELFF; CDR3 DNA: TGTGCCAGCAGCCCGGGACAGGTGTACGCGAACACCGGGGAGCTGTTTTTT; J gene: TRBJ2-2; V gene: TRBV11-2; clone size: .; D gene: TRBD1